These T cell receptor beta chains were read from a single sample in a study of T cell changes during pregnancy in multiple sclerosis. Assay: immunoSEQ multiplex PCR; the TCRdb copy retains only in-frame clones and omits some. The repertoire holds more than 20,000 clones, with about 82% as singletons. This sample comprised CD8+ T cells from peripheral blood mononuclear cells, obtained in the first trimester of pregnancy. The source of these receptors is a female donor in good health, enrolled as a control in a pregnancy study. The CDR3 runs from the conserved cysteine through the conserved F or W. Each record gives: CDR3 protein, D gene, V gene. D genes are given only for firm matches.

CDR3: CAWRSRGGSGTEAFF
D: -
V: TRBV30

CDR3: CASSSHPQGFNSPLHF
D: -
V: TRBV7-3

CDR3: CASSLLAGGTRDTQYF
D: TRBD2
V: TRBV7-6

CDR3: CASSPGLVPYEQYF
D: TRBD2
V: TRBV28

CDR3: CASSELRGGGYEQYF
D: -
V: TRBV27

CDR3: CASSPANTGELFF
D: -
V: TRBV7-2

CDR3: CASSQRQDIEKLFF
D: -
V: TRBV13

CDR3: CASSGGGSGNTIYF
D: -
V: TRBV9

CDR3: CASTGGAGANVLTF
D: TRBD2
V: TRBV7-3

CDR3: CASSVAGGGGRSTDTQYF
D: -
V: TRBV9

CDR3: CSVDPGGISGNTIYF
D: TRBD1
V: TRBV29-1

CDR3: CASSGTLYNEQFF
D: -
V: TRBV2

CDR3: CASSLLTNTGELFF
D: -
V: TRBV2

CDR3: CASSPGQGIEQFF
D: TRBD1
V: TRBV6-5

CDR3: CASSDLAGGVDEQFF
D: TRBD2
V: TRBV6-4

CDR3: CASSYSPGQYGYTF
D: -
V: TRBV6-5

CDR3: CAGEGGFTEAFF
D: -
V: TRBV6-1

CDR3: CASGVKGAETQYF
D: TRBD1
V: TRBV6-5

CDR3: CASSLWGQATIDYTF
D: TRBD1
V: TRBV28

CDR3: CASSDRRDNEQYF
D: -
V: TRBV9

CDR3: CASGDRPNYGYTF
D: TRBD1
V: TRBV28

CDR3: CASTGRGMPWQYF
D: TRBD2
V: TRBV2

CDR3: CASSPRTSGGYEQYF
D: TRBD2
V: TRBV6-5

CDR3: CASSPDQETQYF
D: -
V: TRBV5-1

CDR3: CASSPGTSGSRNEQFF
D: TRBD2
V: TRBV27

CDR3: CASSQKGGESYNEQFF
D: -
V: TRBV4-3

CDR3: CASSPTGRGGTDTQYF
D: -
V: TRBV11-2

CDR3: CASNPSGGEQFF
D: TRBD2
V: TRBV9

CDR3: CASSPGVEQFF
D: -
V: TRBV9

CDR3: CASSLAAGPADTQYF
D: -
V: TRBV7-9

CDR3: CASSRDRGDEQYF
D: TRBD1
V: TRBV6-5

CDR3: CASSQEAGGGTDTQYF
D: TRBD1
V: TRBV4-2

CDR3: CAISTITPNQDEQYF
D: -
V: TRBV10-3

CDR3: CASSLARTGPGGNTGELFF
D: TRBD1
V: TRBV5-1

CDR3: CASRGGAGEKLFF
D: -
V: TRBV7-9

CDR3: CASSQDEGETQYF
D: -
V: TRBV4-1

CDR3: CASSLSRYNEQFF
D: -
V: TRBV27

CDR3: CASSYSKRTDEQFF
D: -
V: TRBV6-5

CDR3: CASIGLEVKRGARYNEQFF
D: -
V: TRBV12-1

CDR3: CASTRTGGTSEAFF
D: TRBD1
V: TRBV19

CDR3: CASSLGPFRKSNEKLFF
D: -
V: TRBV5-1

CDR3: CAWGPGGAFYGYTF
D: -
V: TRBV30

CDR3: CASRRDRGVDTQYF
D: TRBD1
V: TRBV19

CDR3: CASSQDRTSGGGLEQFF
D: TRBD2
V: TRBV4-3

CDR3: CASSHSRTGSYEKLFF
D: TRBD1
V: TRBV4-2

CDR3: CATSPRQGAYEQYF
D: TRBD1
V: TRBV28

CDR3: CASRFLEGAGDYEQYF
D: TRBD2
V: TRBV28

CDR3: CASSLAGGTYEQYF
D: TRBD2
V: TRBV13

CDR3: CASRRGTSSYEQYF
D: -
V: TRBV6-5

CDR3: CSALLGADTQYF
D: -
V: TRBV29-1

CDR3: CASSQAAGGSYYEQYF
D: TRBD1
V: TRBV4-1

CDR3: CASSIQGDFYNEQFF
D: TRBD1
V: TRBV19

CDR3: CAVLGNRANYGYTF
D: -
V: TRBV10-3